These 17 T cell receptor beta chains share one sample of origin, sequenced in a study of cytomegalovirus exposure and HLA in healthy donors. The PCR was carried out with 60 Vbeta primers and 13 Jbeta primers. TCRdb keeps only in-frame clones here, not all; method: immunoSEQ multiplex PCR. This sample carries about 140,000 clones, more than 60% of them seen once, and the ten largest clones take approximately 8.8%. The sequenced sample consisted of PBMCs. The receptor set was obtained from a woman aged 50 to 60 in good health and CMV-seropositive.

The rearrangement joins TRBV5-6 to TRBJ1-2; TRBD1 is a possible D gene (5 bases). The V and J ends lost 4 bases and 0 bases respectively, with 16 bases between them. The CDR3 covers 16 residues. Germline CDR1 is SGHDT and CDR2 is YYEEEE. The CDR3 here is CASSHGGSGTNYGYTF. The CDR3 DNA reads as TGTGCCAGCAGCCATGGAGGGTCAGGGACTAACTATGGCTACACCTTC.

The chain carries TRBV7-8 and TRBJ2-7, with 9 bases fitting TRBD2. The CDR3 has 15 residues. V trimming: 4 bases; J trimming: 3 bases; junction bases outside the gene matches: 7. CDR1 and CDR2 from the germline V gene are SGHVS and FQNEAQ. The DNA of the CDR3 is TGTGCCAGCAGCTCCAGAGCGGGGGGTAACTACGAGCAGTACTTC. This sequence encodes CASSSRAGGNYEQYF.

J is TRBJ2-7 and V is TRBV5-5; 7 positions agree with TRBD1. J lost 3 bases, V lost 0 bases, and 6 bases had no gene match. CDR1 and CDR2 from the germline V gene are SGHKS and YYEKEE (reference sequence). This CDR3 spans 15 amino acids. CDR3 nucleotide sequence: TGTGCCAGCAGCTTGGATTGGGCAGGGGGCTACGAGCAGTACTTC. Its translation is CASSLDWAGGYEQYF.

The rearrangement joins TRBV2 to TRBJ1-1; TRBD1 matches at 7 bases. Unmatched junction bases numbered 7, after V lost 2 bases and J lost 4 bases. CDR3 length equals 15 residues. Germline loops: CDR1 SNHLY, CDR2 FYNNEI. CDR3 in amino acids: CASSEQGQGVTEAFF. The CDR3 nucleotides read TGTGCCAGCAGTGAACAGGGGCAGGGGGTCACTGAAGCTTTCTTT.

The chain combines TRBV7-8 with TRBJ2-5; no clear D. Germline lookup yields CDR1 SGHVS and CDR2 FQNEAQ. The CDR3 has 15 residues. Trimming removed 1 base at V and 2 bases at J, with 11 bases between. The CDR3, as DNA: TGTGCCAGCAGCTTAGGGTCGGCTAGGCAAGAGACCCAGTACTTC. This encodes CASSLGSARQETQYF.

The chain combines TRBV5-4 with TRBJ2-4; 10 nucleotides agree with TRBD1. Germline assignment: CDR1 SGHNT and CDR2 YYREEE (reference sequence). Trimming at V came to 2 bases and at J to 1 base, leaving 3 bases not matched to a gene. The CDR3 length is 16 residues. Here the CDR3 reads CASSLGQGDAKNIQYF. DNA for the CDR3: TGTGCCAGCAGCTTAGGACAGGGGGATGCCAAAAACATTCAGTACTTC.

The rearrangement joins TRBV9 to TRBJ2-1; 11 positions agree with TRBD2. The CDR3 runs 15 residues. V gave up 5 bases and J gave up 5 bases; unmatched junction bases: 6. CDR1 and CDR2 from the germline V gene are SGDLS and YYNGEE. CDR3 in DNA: TGTGCCAGCAGTGATAGCGGGGGGGCACACAATGAGCAGTTCTTC. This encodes CASSDSGGAHNEQFF.

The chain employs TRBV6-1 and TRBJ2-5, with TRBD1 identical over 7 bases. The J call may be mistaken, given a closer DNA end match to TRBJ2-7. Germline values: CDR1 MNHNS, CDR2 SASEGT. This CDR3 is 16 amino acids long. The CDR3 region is CASSEALTGAPYEQYF. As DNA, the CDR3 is TGTGCCAGCAGTGAAGCGCTAACAGGGGCCCCCTACGAGCAGTACTTC.

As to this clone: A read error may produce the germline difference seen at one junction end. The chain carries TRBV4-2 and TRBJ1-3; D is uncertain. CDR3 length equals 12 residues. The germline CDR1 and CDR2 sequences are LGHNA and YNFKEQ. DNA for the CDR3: TGTGCCAGCAGCCAAGATGAGGAAGAGAATGCCTTT. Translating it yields CASSQDEEENAF.

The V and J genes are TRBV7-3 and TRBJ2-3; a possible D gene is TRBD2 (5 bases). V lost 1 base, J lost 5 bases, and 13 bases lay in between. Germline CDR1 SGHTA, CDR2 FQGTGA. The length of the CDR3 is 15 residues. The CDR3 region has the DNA TGTGCCAGCAGCTTAAGGGGAACCGAGGGAGATACGCAGTATTTT. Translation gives CASSLRGTEGDTQYF.

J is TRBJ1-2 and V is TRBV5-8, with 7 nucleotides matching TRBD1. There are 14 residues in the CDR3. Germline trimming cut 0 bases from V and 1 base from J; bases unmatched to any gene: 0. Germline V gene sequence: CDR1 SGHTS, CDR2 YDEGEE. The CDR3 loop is CASSLGQGNYGYTF. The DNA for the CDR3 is TGTGCCAGCAGCTTGGGACAGGGTAACTATGGCTACACCTTC. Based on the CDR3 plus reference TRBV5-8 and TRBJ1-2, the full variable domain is EAGVTQSPTHLIKTRGQQATLRCSPISGHTSVYWYQQALGLGLQFLLWYDEGEERNRGNFPPRFSGRQFPNYSSELNVNALELEDSALYLCASSLGQGNYGYTFGSGTRLTVV.

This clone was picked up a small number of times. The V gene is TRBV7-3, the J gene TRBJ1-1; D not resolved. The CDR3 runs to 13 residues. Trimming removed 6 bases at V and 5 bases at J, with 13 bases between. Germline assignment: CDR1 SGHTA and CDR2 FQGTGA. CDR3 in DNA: TGTGCCAGCAGTCAAGGAGCGGGGACTGAAGCTTTCTTT. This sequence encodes CASSQGAGTEAFF.

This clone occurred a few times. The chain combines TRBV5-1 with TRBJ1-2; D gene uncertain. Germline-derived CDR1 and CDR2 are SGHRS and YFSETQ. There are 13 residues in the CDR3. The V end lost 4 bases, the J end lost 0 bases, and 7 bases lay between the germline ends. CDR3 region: CASSEGSNYGYTF. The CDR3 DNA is TGCGCCAGCAGCGAGGGCTCTAACTATGGCTACACCTTC.

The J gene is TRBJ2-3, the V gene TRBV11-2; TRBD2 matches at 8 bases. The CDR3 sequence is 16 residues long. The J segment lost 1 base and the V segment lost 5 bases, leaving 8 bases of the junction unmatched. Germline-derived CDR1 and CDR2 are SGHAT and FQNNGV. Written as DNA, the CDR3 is TGTGCCAGCAGCCGTACCGCGCGGGGGGGCACAGATACGCAGTATTTT. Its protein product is CASSRTARGGTDTQYF. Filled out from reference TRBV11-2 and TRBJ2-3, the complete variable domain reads EAGVAQSPRYKIIEKRQSVAFWCNPISGHATLYWYQQILGQGPKLLIQFQNNGVVDDSQLPKDRFSAERLKGVDSTLKIQPAKLEDSAVYLCASSRTARGGTDTQYFGPGTRLTVL.

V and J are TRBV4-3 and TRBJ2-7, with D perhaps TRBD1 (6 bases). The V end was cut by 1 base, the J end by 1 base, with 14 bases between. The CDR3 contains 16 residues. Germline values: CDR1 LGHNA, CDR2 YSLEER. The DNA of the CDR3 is TGCGCCAGCAGCCAAGTGATTGAACAGGGTTCCTACGAGCAGTACTTC. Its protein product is CASSQVIEQGSYEQYF.

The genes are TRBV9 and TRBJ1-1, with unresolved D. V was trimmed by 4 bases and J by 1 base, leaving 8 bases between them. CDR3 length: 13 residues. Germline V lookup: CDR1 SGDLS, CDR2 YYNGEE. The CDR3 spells CASSTARNTEAFF. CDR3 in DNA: TGTGCCAGCAGCACAGCTCGGAACACTGAAGCTTTCTTT.

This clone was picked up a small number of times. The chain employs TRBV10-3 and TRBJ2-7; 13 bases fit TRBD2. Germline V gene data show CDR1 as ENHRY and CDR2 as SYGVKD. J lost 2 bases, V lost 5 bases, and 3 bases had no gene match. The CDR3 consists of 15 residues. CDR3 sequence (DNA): TGTGCCATCAGTTCCACTAGCGGGGGGGCCTACGAGCAGTACTTC. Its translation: CAISSTSGGAYEQYF.